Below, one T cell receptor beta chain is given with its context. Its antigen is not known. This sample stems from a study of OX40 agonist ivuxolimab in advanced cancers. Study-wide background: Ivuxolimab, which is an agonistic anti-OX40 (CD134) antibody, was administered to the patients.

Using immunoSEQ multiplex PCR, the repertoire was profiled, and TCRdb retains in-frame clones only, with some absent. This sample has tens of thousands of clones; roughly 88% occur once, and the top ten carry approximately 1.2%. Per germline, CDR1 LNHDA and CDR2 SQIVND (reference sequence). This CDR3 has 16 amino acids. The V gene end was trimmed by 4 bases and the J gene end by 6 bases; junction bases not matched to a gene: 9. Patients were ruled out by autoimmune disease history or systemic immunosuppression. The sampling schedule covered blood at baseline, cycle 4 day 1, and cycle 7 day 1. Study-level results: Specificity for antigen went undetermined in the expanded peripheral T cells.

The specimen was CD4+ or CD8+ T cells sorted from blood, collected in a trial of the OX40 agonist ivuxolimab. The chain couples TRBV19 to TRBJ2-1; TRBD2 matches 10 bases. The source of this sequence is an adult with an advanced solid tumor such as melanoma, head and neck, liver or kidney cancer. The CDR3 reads CASSTPGTSDLNEQFF. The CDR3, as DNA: TGTGCCAGTAGTACTCCCGGGACTAGCGACCTCAATGAGCAGTTCTTC.